These 18 T cell receptor beta chains share one sample of origin, sequenced in a study of T cell changes during pregnancy in multiple sclerosis. Profiling relied on immunoSEQ multiplex PCR, and the TCRdb table lists in-frame clones only, not all of them. The table shows about 35,000 clones, with roughly 93% occurring only once. The source was CD4+ T cells from peripheral blood mononuclear cells, collected in the first trimester of pregnancy. Receptors originate from a female donor with multiple sclerosis, enrolled in a pregnancy study.

The chain couples TRBV28 to TRBJ2-3; no clear D gene. Looked up from germline, CDR1 is MDHEN and CDR2 is SYDVKM. This CDR3 spans 12 amino acids. The ends were cut back, 6 bases at V and 4 bases at J, with 8 bases in the middle. CDR3 loop: CASRVLADTQYF. CDR3 coding DNA: TGTGCCAGCAGGGTGTTAGCAGATACGCAGTATTTT.

This sequence joins TRBV12-5 and TRBJ1-2; D not certain. The CDR3 has 14 residues. V gave up 2 bases and J gave up 8 bases, with 15 bases separating them. Germline assignment: CDR1 LGHNT and CDR2 FRNRAP. CDR3 DNA sequence: TGTGCTAGTGGTTTGCCCCTGGGAGCCGTCGGCTACACCTTC. The encoded protein is CASGLPLGAVGYTF. Filled out from reference TRBV12-5 and TRBJ1-2, the complete variable domain reads DARVTQTPRHKVTEMGQEVTMRCQPILGHNTVFWYRQTMMQGLELLAYFRNRAPLDDSGMPKDRFSAEMPDATLATLKIQPSEPRDSAVYFCASGLPLGAVGYTFGSGTRLTVV.

J is TRBJ2-7 and V is TRBV6-1; tentatively, D is TRBD1 (5 bases). The length of the CDR3 is 13 residues. V dropped 8 bases and J dropped 0 bases, with 11 bases sitting between them. Germline V lookup: CDR1 MNHNS, CDR2 SASEGT. CDR3 DNA: TGTGCCAGCCCCCCTACAGGCTCCTACGAGCAGTACTTC. It is translated as CASPPTGSYEQYF.

This clone has only one observation. The CDR3 nucleotides read TGTGCCAGCAGCTTAGGGGCAGGGGGCACGCGGGAGCAGTACTTC. Its protein product is CASSLGAGGTREQYF. J is TRBJ2-7 and V is TRBV11-2; TRBD1 matches 8 bases. V was pared by 1 base and J by 7 bases, with 9 bases of the junction left unmatched. CDR3 length equals 15 residues. The germline V gene encodes CDR1 SGHAT and CDR2 FQNNGV.

V is TRBV19 and J is TRBJ1-2; the match to TRBD1 covers 8 bases. Germline trimming cut 2 bases from V and 7 bases from J; bases unmatched to any gene: 6. Germline CDR1 and CDR2: LNHDA and SQIVND (reference sequence). There are 14 residues in the CDR3. CDR3 DNA sequence: TGTGCCAGTAGTATAATGGGACAGGCGGGTGGCTACACCTTC. This gives the protein CASSIMGQAGGYTF. The whole variable domain, remainder taken from reference TRBV19 and TRBJ1-2, is DGGITQSPKYLFRKEGQNVTLSCEQNLNHDAMYWYRQDPGQGLRLIYYSQIVNDFQKGDIAEGYSVSREKKESFPLTVTSAQKNPTAFYLCASSIMGQAGGYTFGSGTRLTVV.

Of note for this clone: In the same sample, other DNA sequences code for this CDR3. The chain has TRBV25-1 and TRBJ1-5, with 7 bases fitting TRBD1. The CDR3 sequence is 15 residues long. CDR1 is MGHDK and CDR2 is SYGVNS in the germline V gene. J gave up 0 bases and V 4 bases, and 3 bases lay outside the gene matches. CDR3 loop: CASSGDRDSNQPQHF. In DNA, the CDR3 is TGTGCCAGCAGTGGAGACAGGGATAGCAATCAGCCCCAGCATTTT.

The chain has TRBV18 and TRBJ2-3, with 7 bases aligning to TRBD1. The V gene end was trimmed by 6 bases and the J gene end by 3 bases; junction bases not matched to a gene: 6. This CDR3 is 14 amino acids long. Looked up from germline, CDR1 is KGHSH and CDR2 is LQKENI. This chain's CDR3 is CASSPQGVTDTQYF. The DNA of the CDR3 is TGTGCCAGCTCTCCTCAGGGGGTGACAGATACGCAGTATTTT.

For this clone: The junction and the germline gene differ at one end; a read error may be behind it. This specimen includes other DNA sequences encoding the same CDR3. The rearrangement joins TRBV6-1 to TRBJ1-6; D is uncertain. The CDR3 runs to 14 residues. The V gene's germline CDR1 is MNHNS and CDR2 SASEGT. CDR3: CASSDRGVYSPLHF. The CDR3 bases are TGCGCCAGCAGTGACCGGGGAGTTTATTCACCCCTCCACTTT.

The chain joins TRBV7-6 to TRBJ1-1, with no clear D. Between the trimmed V and J ends, which lost 5 bases and 1 base, there was a span of 11 bases. The V gene's germline CDR1 is SGHVS and CDR2 FNYEAQ. The CDR3 is 14 amino acids. The CDR3 DNA sequence: TGTGCCAGCAGCCCCACTACTCCGAACACTGAAGCTTTCTTT. Translation: CASSPTTPNTEAFF.

The chain uses TRBV7-2 and TRBJ2-1, with TRBD2 matching 9 bases. The CDR3 consists of 14 residues. The junction had 4 bases not matched to a gene; V was cut back by 5 bases and J by 5 bases. CDR1 and CDR2 (germline): SGHTA, FQGNSA. The CDR3 DNA is TGTGCCAGCAGCCCTCGACTAGCGGACAATGAGCAGTTCTTC. This encodes CASSPRLADNEQFF.

A word on this clone: In the same sample, other DNA sequences code for this CDR3. The genes are TRBV29-1 and TRBJ1-1, with a weak D call TRBD1 (6 bases). The V gene lost 4 bases and the J gene lost 5 bases, with 8 bases spanning the gap. This CDR3 has 11 amino acids. Looked up from germline, CDR1 is SQVTM and CDR2 is ANQGSEA. Here the CDR3 DNA reads TGCAGCGTTGGAAGGGGGACTGAAGCTTTCTTT. The encoded protein is CSVGRGTEAFF.

On this clone: The same CDR3 can be traced to other DNA sequences in this sample. The chain combines TRBV11-2 with TRBJ2-3; TRBD2 matches at 10 bases. Trimming cost V 2 bases and J 1 base; bases outside gene matches: 3. This CDR3 is built from 16 residues. Germline V gene lookup returns CDR1 SGHAT and CDR2 FQNNGV. The CDR3 DNA is TGTGCCAGCAGCTTACGGCTAGCGGGGGGCACAGATACGCAGTATTTT. This translates into CASSLRLAGGTDTQYF. Full variable domain (remainder filled in from reference TRBV11-2 and TRBJ2-3): EAGVAQSPRYKIIEKRQSVAFWCNPISGHATLYWYQQILGQGPKLLIQFQNNGVVDDSQLPKDRFSAERLKGVDSTLKIQPAKLEDSAVYLCASSLRLAGGTDTQYFGPGTRLTVL.

The V gene is TRBV18, the J gene TRBJ2-4, with 8 bases that match TRBD2. V gave up 4 bases and J gave up 5 bases; unmatched junction bases: 7. The germline V gene encodes CDR1 KGHSH and CDR2 LQKENI. There are 15 residues in the CDR3. In DNA, the CDR3 is TGTGCCAGCTCACACCCGGGGGGGTCGGAAAACATTCAGTACTTC. Residues: CASSHPGGSENIQYF.

The chain joins TRBV19 to TRBJ1-1; 7 bases are a match to TRBD1. In germline, CDR1 is LNHDA, CDR2 SQIVND (reference sequence). The CDR3 has 13 amino acids. Germline trimming cut 7 bases from V and 11 bases from J; bases unmatched to any gene: 13. The CDR3 loop reads CASMVRQGLAAFF. CDR3 nucleotide sequence: TGTGCCAGTATGGTAAGACAGGGCTTAGCCGCTTTCTTT.

This chain links TRBV6-1 with TRBJ2-1, with a weak D call TRBD2 (7 bases). Trimming cost V 1 base and J 5 bases, with 15 bases left between them. The germline V gene encodes CDR1 MNHNS and CDR2 SASEGT. The CDR3 is made up of 16 amino acids. As DNA, the CDR3 is TGTGCCAGCAGTGAAGGGGGGGGCTGGGACCACAATGAGCAGTTCTTC. Its protein product is CASSEGGGWDHNEQFF.

The rearrangement uses TRBV11-2 and TRBJ1-5; 8 nucleotides align to TRBD1. Germline CDR1 and CDR2: SGHAT and FQNNGV. Trimming cost V 2 bases and J 3 bases; bases outside gene matches: 3. The CDR3 covers 15 residues. CDR3 nucleotide sequence: TGTGCCAGCAGCTTAATACAGGGGGACAATCAGCCCCAGCATTTT. Translation gives CASSLIQGDNQPQHF.

In this sample, this clone turned up once. The chain joins TRBV7-9 to TRBJ1-4; TRBD1 aligns across 7 bases. The CDR3 is made up of 16 amino acids. Germline V gene lookup returns CDR1 SEHNR and CDR2 FQNEAQ (reference sequence). J was trimmed by 7 bases and V by 5 bases; bases with no gene match: 13. DNA of the CDR3: TGTGCCAGCAGCCTCCGGGGCGAGGGGGCGAGTGAAAAACTGTTTTTT. It codes for CASSLRGEGASEKLFF.

The chain links TRBV11-2 to TRBJ2-2; D not resolved. Trimming shortened V by 5 bases and J by 4 bases, and 8 bases separated the two germline ends. The CDR3 totals 13 residues. Germline CDR1 and CDR2: SGHAT and FQNNGV. CDR3 region: CASSPVRTGELFF. The CDR3 DNA follows: TGTGCCAGCAGCCCAGTCCGCACCGGGGAGCTGTTTTTT.